A selection of T cell receptor beta chains follows, all from one sample in a study of T-cell memory formation after mild COVID-19. Via MiXCR, TCRdb re-called the 5' RACE reads, giving one row per CDR3 protein. The sample gives more than 120,000 distinct CDR3 sequences, 6% to 7% of which show up once; approximately 2.1% is in the top ten. The specimen sequenced was PBMCs or a T cell subset sorted from them (not recorded which). The receptor set was obtained from an adult woman who had mild COVID-19 (a few samples of this study predate the infection). Cell type and time point are not known. CDR3s include the opening cysteine and the closing phenylalanine or tryptophan. Each record gives: clone size, V gene, J gene, D gene, CDR3 DNA, CDR3 protein. D genes are given only for firm matches. Some rows have no size entry. The others give once, few or many, or a class for an expanded clone.

size: -; V: TRBV6-5; J: TRBJ2-7; D: -; DNA: TGTGCCAGCCGATCGGGGGAGTCCTACGAGCAGTACTTC; CDR3: CASRSGESYEQYF
size: many; V: TRBV15; J: TRBJ1-2; D: -; DNA: TGTGCCACCAGCTCAACGGGACACCGTTATGGCTACACCTTC; CDR3: CATSSTGHRYGYTF
size: many; V: TRBV7-8; J: TRBJ2-1; D: -; DNA: TGTGCCAGCAGCCTATCCGGACAGAGTCGGATCAATGAGCAGTTCTTC; CDR3: CASSLSGQSRINEQFF
size: few; V: TRBV4-2; J: TRBJ2-1; D: TRBD2; DNA: TGTGCCAGCAGCCAGGGGGCCAACTCGGGACTAGCGGTTTACAATGAGCAGTTCTTC; CDR3: CASSQGANSGLAVYNEQFF
size: -; V: TRBV6-5; J: TRBJ2-5; D: TRBD2; DNA: TGTGCCAGCAGTTATCATCGGACTAGCGGACAAGAGACCCAGTACTTC; CDR3: CASSYHRTSGQETQYF
size: many; V: TRBV7-3; J: TRBJ2-7; D: -; DNA: TGTGCCAGCAGCTTTCAGCCAGGGACGGCCTACGAGCAGTACTTC; CDR3: CASSFQPGTAYEQYF
size: -; V: TRBV5-5; J: TRBJ2-1; D: TRBD2; DNA: TGTGCCAGCAGCTTGATCGGCGGGGGGGTTCGCGATGAGCAGTTCTTC; CDR3: CASSLIGGGVRDEQFF
size: -; V: TRBV5-1; J: TRBJ2-7; D: -; DNA: TGCGCCAGCAGCTTATACCTCGGCGAGCAGTACTTC; CDR3: CASSLYLGEQYF
size: few; V: TRBV5-1; J: TRBJ1-3; D: TRBD1; DNA: TGCGCCAGCAGCTCTCAGGGGGCCTTAGGAAACACCATATATTTT; CDR3: CASSSQGALGNTIYF
size: -; V: TRBV11-2; J: TRBJ2-7; D: TRBD1; DNA: TGTGCCAGCAGCTCGTGGTTCCTACGGGACAGCAACTACGAGCAGTACTTC; CDR3: CASSSWFLRDSNYEQYF
size: many; V: TRBV5-1; J: TRBJ1-2; D: -; DNA: TGCGCCAGCAGCTTGTATGCACAGACGCCCGATGGCTACACCTTC; CDR3: CASSLYAQTPDGYTF
size: -; V: TRBV12-3/TRBV12-4; J: TRBJ2-1; D: -; DNA: TGTGCCAGCAGTTTCGAACTAGGGTGGCAGTTCTTC; CDR3: CASSFELGWQFF
size: few; V: TRBV6-1; J: TRBJ2-2; D: -; DNA: TGTGCCAGCAGTATCGGGGCGCGGACCGGGGAGCTGTTTTTT; CDR3: CASSIGARTGELFF
size: many; V: TRBV18; J: TRBJ2-3; D: -; DNA: TGTGCCAGCTCATCACGCACAGATACGCAGTATTTT; CDR3: CASSSRTDTQYF
size: few; V: TRBV24-1; J: TRBJ1-2; D: TRBD1; DNA: TGTGCCACCTCCCCGGGACAGTCCTATGGCTACACCTTC; CDR3: CATSPGQSYGYTF
size: -; V: TRBV7-9; J: TRBJ1-5; D: -; DNA: TGTGCCAGCAGCTTAGCGCGGACCGGCCAGGAGCCCCAGCATTTT; CDR3: CASSLARTGQEPQHF
size: few; V: TRBV20-1; J: TRBJ2-7; D: TRBD1; DNA: TGCAGTGCTCCACGACAGGGAAGATCCTACGAGCAGTACTTC; CDR3: CSAPRQGRSYEQYF
size: many; V: TRBV12-3/TRBV12-4; J: TRBJ2-5; D: -; DNA: TGTGCCAGCAGTTTAAGCGGACAGACCTCCCGGGAGACCCAGTACTTC; CDR3: CASSLSGQTSRETQYF
size: many; V: TRBV29-1; J: TRBJ1-1; D: -; DNA: TGCAGCGTTGAGGAGGGAGCTTTCTTT; CDR3: CSVEEGAFF
size: many; V: TRBV7-2; J: TRBJ2-1; D: -; DNA: TGTGCCAGCAGCTTAGCGCAGTTTGCTAGTATTAGGACCAATGAGCAGTTCTTC; CDR3: CASSLAQFASIRTNEQFF
size: -; V: TRBV6-5; J: TRBJ2-6; D: -; DNA: TGTGCCAGCAGTCAGTCCCTGCCGGCGCGCGGGGCCAACGTCCTGACTTTC; CDR3: CASSQSLPARGANVLTF
size: -; V: TRBV6-5; J: TRBJ1-5; D: -; DNA: TGTGCCAGCAGTTACTCGATACTAAATCAGCCCCAGCATTTT; CDR3: CASSYSILNQPQHF
size: -; V: TRBV4-2; J: TRBJ2-7; D: -; DNA: TGTGCCAGCAGCCCCGGCGAGGGTTCCTACGAGCAGTACTTC; CDR3: CASSPGEGSYEQYF
size: many; V: TRBV3-1; J: TRBJ1-5; D: -; DNA: TGTGCCAGCAGCCCTGCCGGGACACACAATCAGCCCCAGCATTTT; CDR3: CASSPAGTHNQPQHF
size: many; V: TRBV5-1; J: TRBJ2-7; D: -; DNA: TGCGCCAGCAGCCAGACCAACGGCTTACTGGGGTACGAGCAGTACTTC; CDR3: CASSQTNGLLGYEQYF
size: -; V: TRBV5-1; J: TRBJ1-6; D: -; DNA: TGCGCCAGCAGCTTGGTTAGGGGGGATAATTCACCCCTCCACTTT; CDR3: CASSLVRGDNSPLHF
size: few; V: TRBV30; J: TRBJ1-5; D: -; DNA: TGTGCCTGGAGTCTAGGGGGCAATCAGCCCCAGCATTTT; CDR3: CAWSLGGNQPQHF
size: -; V: TRBV12-3/TRBV12-4; J: TRBJ2-1; D: -; DNA: TGTGCCAGCAGTTTAGGAGACAACAATGAGCAGTTCTTC; CDR3: CASSLGDNNEQFF
size: many; V: TRBV20-1; J: TRBJ2-7; D: -; DNA: TGCAGTGCTGTCGGAGGGGGCGAGGAGCAGTACTTC; CDR3: CSAVGGGEEQYF
size: -; V: TRBV20-1; J: TRBJ1-5; D: -; DNA: TGCAGTGCTAGGGCCTTCGCAGGGGTTATTTTCGACAATCAGCCCCAGCATTTT; CDR3: CSARAFAGVIFDNQPQHF
size: few; V: TRBV7-9; J: TRBJ2-7; D: -; DNA: TGTGCCAGCAGCTTAGAAGGCCGTAGCGAGCAGTACTTC; CDR3: CASSLEGRSEQYF
size: few; V: TRBV7-2; J: TRBJ2-7; D: -; DNA: TGTGCCAGCAGCTTAGGAGGGGATAGCTCCTACGAGCAGTACTTC; CDR3: CASSLGGDSSYEQYF
size: -; V: TRBV5-4; J: TRBJ2-7; D: TRBD1; DNA: TGTGCCAGCAGCCCTGGACAGGGAGGTTACTACGAGCAGTACTTC; CDR3: CASSPGQGGYYEQYF
size: -; V: TRBV24-1; J: TRBJ2-1; D: TRBD1; DNA: TGTGCCACCAGTGATATCCAGACCGGGACAGGAGCCTACAATGAGCAGTTCTTC; CDR3: CATSDIQTGTGAYNEQFF
size: many; V: TRBV4-2; J: TRBJ1-6; D: -; DNA: TGTGCCAGCAGCCCAAGTCGAGACAGAGTTCTAGGGCTGCCCCTCCACTTT; CDR3: CASSPSRDRVLGLPLHF
size: few; V: TRBV30; J: TRBJ1-1; D: -; DNA: TGTGCCTGGAGTGTCCAGGAGGGGACTGAAGCTTTCTTT; CDR3: CAWSVQEGTEAFF
size: few; V: TRBV10-3; J: TRBJ2-5; D: -; DNA: TGTGCCATCAGTGAGTCGGGGGACGGCCAAGAGACCCAGTACTTC; CDR3: CAISESGDGQETQYF
size: -; V: TRBV18; J: TRBJ1-3; D: TRBD1; DNA: TGTGCCAGCTCACCATCCGGGACAGGGATGGACACCATATATTTT; CDR3: CASSPSGTGMDTIYF
size: -; V: TRBV15; J: TRBJ2-7; D: TRBD1; DNA: TGTGCCACCAGCAGAGCACCACAGGGGTCCTACGAGCAGTACTTC; CDR3: CATSRAPQGSYEQYF
size: many; V: TRBV20-1; J: TRBJ1-1; D: -; DNA: TGCAGTGCTAAAGGAAACAGGGCCCTGATGAACACTGAAGCTTTCTTT; CDR3: CSAKGNRALMNTEAFF
size: few; V: TRBV4-3; J: TRBJ1-4; D: TRBD1; DNA: TGCGCCAGCAGCGGGACAGGAAATGAAAAACTGTTTTTT; CDR3: CASSGTGNEKLFF
size: few; V: TRBV12-3/TRBV12-4; J: TRBJ2-2; D: -; DNA: TGTGCCAGCAGTGCCAGGGTGTCCACCGGGGAGCTGTTTTTT; CDR3: CASSARVSTGELFF
size: many; V: TRBV4-1; J: TRBJ2-1; D: -; DNA: TGCGCCAGCAGCCAAGACACGGGGGCTAGGTCCTACAATGAGCAGTTCTTC; CDR3: CASSQDTGARSYNEQFF